What follows describes a single T cell receptor (beta chain). These data are taken from a study of blood T cell repertoires in COVID-19. Study information: Samples representing acute and convalescent COVID-19 were sourced from the United States, Italy and Spain. Sources were T cells, B-cell-depleted T cells, or PBMCs; the material itself was cDNA or gDNA.

As originally analysed: Amplifying reference gene primers gave estimates of nucleated cell counts. Profiled with immunoSEQ multiplex PCR; TCRdb holds only in-frame clones, not every one. The D gene and trimming were derived from the DNA, and the V and J assignments and clone size from that table. The data contain some 35,000 clones, around nine tenths of them singletons. V was pared by 3 bases and J by 7 bases, with 6 bases of the junction left unmatched. The CDR3 is 14 residues long. Germline V lookup: CDR1 LNHDA, CDR2 SQIVND (reference sequence). The sequence came from a man between 65 and 85 years old with active COVID-19. The chain combines TRBV19 with TRBJ1-5, with 7 positions matching TRBD1. Sequencing was done on a sample of peripheral blood. In DNA, the CDR3 is TGTGCCAGTAGTATGGAGGGGGCGAAACAGCCCCAGCATTTT. This gives the protein CASSMEGAKQPQHF.